The TCR beta chain described here comes from a study of blood T cell repertoires in COVID-19. On the study more broadly: The samples span acute and convalescent COVID-19 from the United States, Italy and Spain. The cDNA or gDNA used as material had been derived from T cells, B-cell-depleted T cells, or PBMCs.

The CDR3 sequence is 15 residues long. From germline, CDR1 is MNHEY and CDR2 SVGEGT. V lost 6 bases and J lost 0, with 12 bases in between. Authors' data handling: By means of reference gene primer amplification, nucleated cell counts were estimated. Assay used: immunoSEQ multiplex PCR; TCRdb lists only in-frame clones, some missing. V, J and clone size are taken as reported in that table, and D and trimming were inferred from the DNA itself. The sample contains 120,000 or so clones, over 75% of which appear only once. Sequencing input: peripheral blood. The chain combines TRBV6-2 or TRBV6-3 with TRBJ1-5, with D unresolved. This TCR came from a man aged 45-65 years with acute or convalescent COVID-19. The CDR3 spells CASSPRGNSNQPQHF. The DNA for the CDR3 is TGTGCCAGCAGCCCCCGCGGGAATAGCAATCAGCCCCAGCATTTT.